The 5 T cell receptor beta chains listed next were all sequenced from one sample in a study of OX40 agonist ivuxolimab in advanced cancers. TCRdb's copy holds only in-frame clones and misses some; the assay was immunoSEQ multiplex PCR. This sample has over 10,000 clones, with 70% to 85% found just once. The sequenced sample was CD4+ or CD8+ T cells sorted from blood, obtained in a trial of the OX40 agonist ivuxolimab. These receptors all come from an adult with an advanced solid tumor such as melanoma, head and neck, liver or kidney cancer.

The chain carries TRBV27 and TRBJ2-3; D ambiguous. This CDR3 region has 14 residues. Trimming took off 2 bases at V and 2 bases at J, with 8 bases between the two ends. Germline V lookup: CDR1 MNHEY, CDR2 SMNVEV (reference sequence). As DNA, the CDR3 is TGTGCCAGCAGTTTAGTTTCCCACACAGATACGCAGTATTTT. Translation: CASSLVSHTDTQYF.

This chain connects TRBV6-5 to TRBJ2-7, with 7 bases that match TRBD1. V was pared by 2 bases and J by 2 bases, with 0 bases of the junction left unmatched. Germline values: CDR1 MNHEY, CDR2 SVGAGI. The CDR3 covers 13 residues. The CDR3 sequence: CASSYQGAYEQYF. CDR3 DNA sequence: TGTGCCAGCAGTTACCAGGGGGCCTACGAGCAGTACTTC.

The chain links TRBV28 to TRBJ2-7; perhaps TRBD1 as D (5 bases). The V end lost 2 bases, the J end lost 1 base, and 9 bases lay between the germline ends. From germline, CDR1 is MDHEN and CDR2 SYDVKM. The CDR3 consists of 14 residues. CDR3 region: CASSLQGWSYEQYF. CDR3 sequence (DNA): TGTGCCAGCAGTTTACAGGGTTGGTCCTACGAGCAGTACTTC. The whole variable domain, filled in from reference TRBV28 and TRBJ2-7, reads DVKVTQSSRYLVKRTGEKVFLECVQDMDHENMFWYRQDPGLGLRLIYFSYDVKMKEKGDIPEGYSVSREKKERFSLILESASTNQTSMYLCASSLQGWSYEQYFGPGTRLTVT.

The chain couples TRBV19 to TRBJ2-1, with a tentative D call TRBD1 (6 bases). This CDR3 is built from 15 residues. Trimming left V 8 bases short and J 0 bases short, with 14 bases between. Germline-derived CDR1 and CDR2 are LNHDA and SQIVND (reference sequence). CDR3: CASSSGTTSYNEQFF. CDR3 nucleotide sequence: TGTGCCAGTTCCTCCGGGACAACCTCCTACAATGAGCAGTTCTTC.

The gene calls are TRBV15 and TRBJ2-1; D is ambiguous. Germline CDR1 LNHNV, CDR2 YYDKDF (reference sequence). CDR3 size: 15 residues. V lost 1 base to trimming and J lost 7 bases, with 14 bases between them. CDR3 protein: CATSRGSGWGNEQFF. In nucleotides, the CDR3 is TGTGCCACCAGCAGAGGCTCGGGTTGGGGAAATGAGCAGTTCTTC.